This entry describes one T cell receptor (beta chain). Previously published methods and listed TCR primers were used for the bulk TCR libraries. TCRdb redid the calling of the PCR reads with MiXCR, one entry per CDR3 protein. The sample includes over 65,000 distinct CDR3 sequences, approximately 23% of them seen just once. This sample stems from a study of molecular identifiers for immune sequencing clone quantification. Naive CD8 sequencing libraries were generated from around 20,000 to 1,000,000 sorted cells, with 10%, 30% or 50% RNA as input. The germline V and J ends were trimmed by 6 bases and 1 base, with 14 bases remaining between them. The CDR3 extends over 15 amino acids. Germline V lookup: CDR1 MNHEY, CDR2 SVGAGI.

The TCR was taken from a human donor in good health. Some libraries in this study had Jurkat cell RNA spiked in. The rearrangement uses TRBV6-5 and TRBJ2-3; D possibly corresponds to TRBD2 (6 bases). The sequenced sample consisted of naive CD8+ T cells from blood, with Jurkat cell RNA spiked in. Subset: FACS-sorted CD8+CD4-CCR7+CD45RA+ naive T cells. The CDR3 loop reads CASRPSGYGTDTQYF. The CDR3 nucleotides are TGTGCCAGCAGACCCAGCGGGTACGGCACAGATACGCAGTATTTT.